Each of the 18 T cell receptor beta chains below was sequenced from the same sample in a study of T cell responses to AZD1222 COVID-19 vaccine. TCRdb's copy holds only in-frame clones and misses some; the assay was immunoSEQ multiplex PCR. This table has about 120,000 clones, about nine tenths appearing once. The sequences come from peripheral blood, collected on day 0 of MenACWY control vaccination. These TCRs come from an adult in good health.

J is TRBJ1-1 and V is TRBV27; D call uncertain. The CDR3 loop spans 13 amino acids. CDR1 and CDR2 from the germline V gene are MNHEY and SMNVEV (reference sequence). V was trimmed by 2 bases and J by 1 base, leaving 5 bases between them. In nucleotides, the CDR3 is TGTGCCAGCAGTTTAAACAGGAACACTGAAGCTTTCTTT. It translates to CASSLNRNTEAFF.

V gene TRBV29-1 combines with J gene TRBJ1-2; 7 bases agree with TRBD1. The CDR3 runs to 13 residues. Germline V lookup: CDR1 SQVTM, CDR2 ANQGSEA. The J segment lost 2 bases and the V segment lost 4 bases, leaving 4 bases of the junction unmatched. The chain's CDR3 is CSVGGGSNYGYTF. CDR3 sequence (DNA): TGCAGCGTTGGAGGGGGCTCAAACTATGGCTACACCTTC.

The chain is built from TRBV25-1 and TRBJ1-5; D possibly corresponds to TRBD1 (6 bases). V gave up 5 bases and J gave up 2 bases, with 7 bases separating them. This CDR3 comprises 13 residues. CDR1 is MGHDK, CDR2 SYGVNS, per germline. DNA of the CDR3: TGTGCCAGCAGTAACAGGGGCAATCAGCCCCAGCATTTT. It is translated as CASSNRGNQPQHF.

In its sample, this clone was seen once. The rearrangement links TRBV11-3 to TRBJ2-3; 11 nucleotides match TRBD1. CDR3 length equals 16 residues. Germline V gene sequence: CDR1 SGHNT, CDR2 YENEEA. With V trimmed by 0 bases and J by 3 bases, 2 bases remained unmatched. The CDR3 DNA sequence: TGTGCCAGCAGCTTAGAGGGACAGGGGGTAACAGATACGCAGTATTTT. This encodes CASSLEGQGVTDTQYF. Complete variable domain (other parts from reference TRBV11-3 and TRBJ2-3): EAGVVQSPRYKIIEKKQPVAFWCNPISGHNTLYWYLQNLGQGPELLIRYENEEAVDDSQLPKDRFSAERLKGVDSTLKIQPAELGDSAVYLCASSLEGQGVTDTQYFGPGTRLTVL.

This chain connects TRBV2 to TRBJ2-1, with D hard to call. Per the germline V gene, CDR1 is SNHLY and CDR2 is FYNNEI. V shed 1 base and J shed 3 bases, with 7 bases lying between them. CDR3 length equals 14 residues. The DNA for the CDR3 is TGTGCCAGCAGTGAAGGTAGTGGCTACAATGAGCAGTTCTTC. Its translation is CASSEGSGYNEQFF. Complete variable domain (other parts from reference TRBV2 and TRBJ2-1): EPEVTQTPSHQVTQMGQEVILRCVPISNHLYFYWYRQILGQKVEFLVSFYNNEISEKSEIFDDQFSVERPDGSNFTLKIRSTKLEDSAMYFCASSEGSGYNEQFFGPGTRLTVL.

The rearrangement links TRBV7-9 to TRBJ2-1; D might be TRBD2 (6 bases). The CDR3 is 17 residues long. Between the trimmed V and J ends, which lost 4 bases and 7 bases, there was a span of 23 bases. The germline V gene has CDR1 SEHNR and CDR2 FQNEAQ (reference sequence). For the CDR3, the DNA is TGTGCCAGCAGCTCTATTTGGTGGGGGGTGGTAGTAAATGAGCAGTTCTTC. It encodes CASSSIWWGVVVNEQFF.

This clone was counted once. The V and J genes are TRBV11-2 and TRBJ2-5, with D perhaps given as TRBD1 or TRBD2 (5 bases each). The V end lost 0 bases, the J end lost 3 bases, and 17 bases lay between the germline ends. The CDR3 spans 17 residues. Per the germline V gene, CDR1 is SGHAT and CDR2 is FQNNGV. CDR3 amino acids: CASSLDPPPGRKETQYF. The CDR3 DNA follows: TGTGCCAGCAGCTTAGATCCCCCGCCGGGACGAAAAGAGACCCAGTACTTC. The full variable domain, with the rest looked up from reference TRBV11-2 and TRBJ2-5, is EAGVAQSPRYKIIEKRQSVAFWCNPISGHATLYWYQQILGQGPKLLIQFQNNGVVDDSQLPKDRFSAERLKGVDSTLKIQPAKLEDSAVYLCASSLDPPPGRKETQYFGPGTRLLVL.

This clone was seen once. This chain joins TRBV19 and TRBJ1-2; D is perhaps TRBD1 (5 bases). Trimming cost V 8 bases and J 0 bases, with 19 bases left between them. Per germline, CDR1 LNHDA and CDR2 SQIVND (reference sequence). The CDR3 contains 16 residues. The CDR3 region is CASLGDGFPSNYGYTF. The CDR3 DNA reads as TGTGCCAGTCTGGGGGATGGATTCCCTTCTAACTATGGCTACACCTTC.

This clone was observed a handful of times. The CDR3 loop is CASSQEGGGSEQFF. The CDR3 bases are TGCGCCAGCAGCCAGGAAGGCGGAGGAAGTGAGCAGTTCTTC. The chain employs TRBV4-3 and TRBJ2-1, with TRBD2 as a possible D gene (5 bases). The CDR3 contains 14 residues. CDR1 and CDR2 (germline): LGHNA, YSLEER. V was clipped by 3 bases and J by 9 bases, with 15 bases between them.

The CDR3 is CATSETDSVGKNIQYF. DNA of the CDR3: TGTGCCACCAGTGAGACGGACAGCGTGGGCAAAAACATTCAGTACTTC. The chain has TRBV24-1 and TRBJ2-4; a possible D gene is TRBD1 (6 bases). The CDR3 is 16 residues long. The V and J ends lost 4 bases and 3 bases respectively, with 15 bases between them. Germline values: CDR1 KGHDR, CDR2 SFDVKD.

CDR3 sequence reads: CASSGASDPYNEQFF. CDR3 nucleotides: TGTGCCAGCAGTGGGGCTAGCGACCCATACAATGAGCAGTTCTTC. The chain has TRBV6-4 and TRBJ2-1; possibly TRBD2 for D (6 bases). CDR1 is MRHNA, CDR2 SNTAGT, per germline. Trimming took 4 bases from V and 4 from J, leaving 14 bases between them. This CDR3 is 15 amino acids long.

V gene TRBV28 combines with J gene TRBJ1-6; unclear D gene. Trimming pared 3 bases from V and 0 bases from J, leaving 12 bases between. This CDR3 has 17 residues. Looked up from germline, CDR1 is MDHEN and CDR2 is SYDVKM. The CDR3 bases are TGTGCCAGCAGTTTTGGTTTCGAACTCTCCTATAATTCACCCCTCCACTTT. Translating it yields CASSFGFELSYNSPLHF. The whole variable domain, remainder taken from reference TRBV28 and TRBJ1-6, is DVKVTQSSRYLVKRTGEKVFLECVQDMDHENMFWYRQDPGLGLRLIYFSYDVKMKEKGDIPEGYSVSREKKERFSLILESASTNQTSMYLCASSFGFELSYNSPLHFGNGTRLTVT.

The CDR3 loop reads CASGSQGRGAGSYNEQFF. The CDR3 region has the DNA TGTGCCAGCGGAAGTCAGGGGCGAGGGGCGGGGTCCTACAATGAGCAGTTCTTC. This sequence joins TRBV2 and TRBJ2-1, with D perhaps assigned TRBD1 or TRBD2 (6 bases each). Between the trimmed V and J ends, which lost 8 bases and 1 base, there was a span of 24 bases. The length of the CDR3 is 18 residues. Germline V gene lookup returns CDR1 SNHLY and CDR2 FYNNEI. Filled out from reference TRBV2 and TRBJ2-1, the complete variable domain reads EPEVTQTPSHQVTQMGQEVILRCVPISNHLYFYWYRQILGQKVEFLVSFYNNEISEKSEIFDDQFSVERPDGSNFTLKIRSTKLEDSAMYFCASGSQGRGAGSYNEQFFGPGTRLTVL.

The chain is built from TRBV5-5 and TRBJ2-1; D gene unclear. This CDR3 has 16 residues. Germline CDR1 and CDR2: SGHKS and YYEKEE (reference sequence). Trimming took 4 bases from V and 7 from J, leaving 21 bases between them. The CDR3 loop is CASSHQTALSWNEQFF. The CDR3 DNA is TGTGCCAGCAGCCATCAGACGGCCCTCTCCTGGAATGAGCAGTTCTTC.

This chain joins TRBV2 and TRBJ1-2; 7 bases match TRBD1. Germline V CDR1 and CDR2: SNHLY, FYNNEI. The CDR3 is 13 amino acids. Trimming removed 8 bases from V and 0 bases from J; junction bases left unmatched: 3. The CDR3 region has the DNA TGTGCCAGCCACCAGGGGGCTAACTATGGCTACACCTTC. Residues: CASHQGANYGYTF.

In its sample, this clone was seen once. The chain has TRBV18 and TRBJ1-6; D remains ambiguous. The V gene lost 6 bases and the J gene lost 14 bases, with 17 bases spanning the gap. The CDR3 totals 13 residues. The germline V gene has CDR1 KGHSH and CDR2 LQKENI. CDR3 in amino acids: CASSSPTELALHF. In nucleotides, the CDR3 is TGTGCCAGCTCTTCCCCGACGGAATTAGCCCTCCACTTT.

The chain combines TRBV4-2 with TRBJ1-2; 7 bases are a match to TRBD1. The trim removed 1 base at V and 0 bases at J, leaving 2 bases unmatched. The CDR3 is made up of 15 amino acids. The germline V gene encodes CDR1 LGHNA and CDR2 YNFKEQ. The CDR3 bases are TGTGCCAGCAGCCAAGGACAGGGAACTAACTATGGCTACACCTTC. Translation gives CASSQGQGTNYGYTF.

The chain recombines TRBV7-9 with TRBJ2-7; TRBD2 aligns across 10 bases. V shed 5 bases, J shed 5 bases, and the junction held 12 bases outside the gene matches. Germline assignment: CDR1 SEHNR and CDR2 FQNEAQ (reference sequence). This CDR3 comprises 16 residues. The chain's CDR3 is CASSPVLAGAENEQYF. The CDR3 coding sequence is TGTGCCAGCAGCCCAGTGCTAGCGGGAGCGGAAAACGAGCAGTACTTC.